This TCR beta chain is drawn from a study of cytomegalovirus exposure and HLA in healthy donors. Primers for the PCR totalled 60 Vbeta and 13 Jbeta. Original processing notes: Later, an analysis found 65 million to 85 million unique TCR beta chains, and 9.5 million to 12 million of these were shared. Clones were sequenced by immunoSEQ multiplex PCR, and TCRdb holds only the in-frame ones, with some missing. From that table come the V and J calls and clone size; the DNA was used to work out D and trimming. The sample shows about 140,000 clones, roughly 80% of them seen only once. The sequence came from a man aged 18 to 29 in good health and CMV-seronegative. Sample: PBMCs.

CDR3 amino acids: CASSLTSGVNTGELFF. The CDR3 nucleotides are TGCGCCAGCAGCTTGACTAGCGGGGTAAACACCGGGGAGCTGTTTTTT. The chain couples TRBV5-1 to TRBJ2-2; 10 bases are a match to TRBD2. Germline CDR1 reads SGHRS; CDR2 reads YFSETQ. V lost 1 base, J lost 2 bases, and 2 bases stayed unmatched. There are 16 residues in the CDR3.